The T cell receptor (beta chain) under discussion was sequenced for a study of vaccination effects on CD4 cells after COVID-19. Study details: Samples gathered post-vaccine arrived a median of 72 days past the second dose.

Concerning this clone itself: The antigen is unknown.

Prior to sequencing, the ViraFEST assay stimulated PBMC with viral peptide pools, which expanded the antigen-specific CD4+ T cells. Upon completion of about eleven days in culture, CD4+ T cells were isolated. Of the BNT162b2 and mRNA-1273 vaccines, participants received two doses of one or the other. Under 2.5 million PBMC were placed in each well, which was supplemented with approximately 9.2 IU/ml IL-2 and roughly 10 ug/ml peptides. IL-2 medium took the place of half the medium on both days 3 and 7. Sequenced by immunoSEQ multiplex PCR; TCRdb stores in-frame clones only, minus some. The repertoire consists of around 30,000 clones, with roughly 80% occurring once and the leading ten covering roughly 5%. V lost 7 bases, J lost 4 bases, and 8 bases lay in between. The V gene's germline CDR1 is MNHEY and CDR2 SVGAGI. The CDR3 totals 12 residues.

This chain links TRBV6-5 with TRBJ1-3; no firm D call. The specimen was CD4+ T cells from PBMCs cultured with SARS-CoV-2 spike peptides, collected after COVID-19 vaccination. The sequence came from a human donor who received a COVID-19 vaccine. Some clones in this sample may be carry-over from other donors' samples. Written as DNA, the CDR3 is TGTGCCAGCATTGGCTTAGGAAACACCATATATTTT. It is translated as CASIGLGNTIYF.